Listed here are 8 T cell receptor beta chains from one sample, sequenced in a study of cytomegalovirus exposure and HLA in healthy donors. PCR used 60 Vbeta primers and 13 Jbeta primers. Only in-frame clones appear in the TCRdb table, and some are missing; sequencing was by immunoSEQ multiplex PCR. The listing contains tens of thousands of clones. What was sequenced was PBMCs. The source of these receptors is a man aged 25 to 40 in good health and CMV-seropositive.

V is TRBV5-1 and J is TRBJ2-7; 9 positions agree with TRBD1. The CDR3 has 14 residues. V lost 4 bases to trimming and J lost 4 bases; unmatched junction nucleotides: 6. The V gene's germline CDR1 is SGHRS and CDR2 YFSETQ. CDR3 bases: TGCGCCAGCAGCCGACCGGGACAGGGTTACGAGCAGTACTTC. It yields the protein CASSRPGQGYEQYF.

The chain is built from TRBV27 and TRBJ2-7; 7 bases agree with TRBD1. Trimming at V came to 4 bases and at J to 6 bases, leaving 9 bases not matched to a gene. In germline, CDR1 is MNHEY, CDR2 SMNVEV (reference sequence). The CDR3 length is 14 residues. This chain's CDR3 is CASSSGTVPSEQYF. CDR3 nucleotide sequence: TGTGCCAGCAGTTCAGGGACAGTTCCGTCCGAGCAGTACTTC.

The rearrangement joins TRBV2 to TRBJ1-5; 9 positions match TRBD1. The V and J ends lost 5 bases and 4 bases, in that order; junction bases with no gene match: 3. Germline V CDR1 and CDR2: SNHLY, FYNNEI. The CDR3 runs 14 residues. The CDR3, as DNA: TGTGCCAGCAGTCGCGGACAGGGGAATCAGCCCCAGCATTTT. Protein sequence: CASSRGQGNQPQHF. Based on the CDR3 plus reference TRBV2 and TRBJ1-5, the full variable domain is EPEVTQTPSHQVTQMGQEVILRCVPISNHLYFYWYRQILGQKVEFLVSFYNNEISEKSEIFDDQFSVERPDGSNFTLKIRSTKLEDSAMYFCASSRGQGNQPQHFGDGTRLSIL.

This chain joins TRBV5-1 and TRBJ1-1; D gene ambiguous. The CDR3 is made up of 11 amino acids. The germline V gene has CDR1 SGHRS and CDR2 YFSETQ. Trimming cost V 3 bases and J 3 bases, with 3 bases left between them. The CDR3 is CASSSYTEAFF. In nucleotides, the CDR3 is TGCGCCAGCAGCTCGTACACTGAAGCTTTCTTT.

This rearrangement joins TRBV10-3 to TRBJ2-7; a weak D match, TRBD2 (5 bases). V lost 11 bases to trimming and J lost 4 bases, with 12 bases between them. Germline values: CDR1 ENHRY, CDR2 SYGVKD. CDR3 length: 11 amino acids. CDR3: CAPRAGYEQYF. The CDR3 DNA sequence: TGTGCCCCTAGGGCGGGTTACGAGCAGTACTTC.

The chain uses TRBV6-1 and TRBJ1-1; a weak D match, TRBD1 (6 bases). V was pared by 1 base and J by 10 bases, with 10 bases between. Germline CDR1 reads MNHNS; CDR2 reads SASEGT. CDR3 length: 12 residues. DNA for the CDR3: TGTGCCAGCAGTGAAGAACAGGGTACAGCTTTCTTT. Its translation is CASSEEQGTAFF.

The chain combines TRBV30 with TRBJ2-7; 8 bases line up with TRBD1. There are 14 residues in the CDR3. Germline lookup yields CDR1 GTSNPN and CDR2 SVGIG (reference sequence). With V trimmed by 0 bases and J by 3 bases, 4 bases remained unmatched. The CDR3 is CAWSVAGTGYEQYF. Written as DNA, the CDR3 is TGTGCCTGGAGTGTCGCCGGGACAGGCTACGAGCAGTACTTC.

The CDR3 DNA reads TGTGCCACCAGCAGAGAGCGGGGAGCAACAGATACGCAGTATTTT. This sequence encodes CATSRERGATDTQYF. The rearrangement uses TRBV15 and TRBJ2-3, with a tentative D call TRBD2 (6 bases). Germline loops: CDR1 LNHNV, CDR2 YYDKDF (reference sequence). V lost 0 bases to trimming and J lost 3 bases, with 10 bases between them. This CDR3 spans 15 amino acids.